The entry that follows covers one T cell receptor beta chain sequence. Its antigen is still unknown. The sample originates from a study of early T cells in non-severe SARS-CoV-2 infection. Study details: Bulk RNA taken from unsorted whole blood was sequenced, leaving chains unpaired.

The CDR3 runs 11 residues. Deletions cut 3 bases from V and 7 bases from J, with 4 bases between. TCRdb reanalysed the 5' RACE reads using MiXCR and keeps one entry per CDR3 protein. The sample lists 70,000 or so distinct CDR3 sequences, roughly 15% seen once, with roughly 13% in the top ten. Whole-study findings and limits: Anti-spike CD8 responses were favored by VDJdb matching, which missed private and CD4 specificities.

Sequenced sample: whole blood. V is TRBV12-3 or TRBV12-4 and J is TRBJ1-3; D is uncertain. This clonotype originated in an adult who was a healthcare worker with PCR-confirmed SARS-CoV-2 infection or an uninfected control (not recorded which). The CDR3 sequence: CASSFRNTIYF. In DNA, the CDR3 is TGTGCCAGCAGTTTCCGGAACACCATATATTTT.